The source of this T cell receptor (beta chain) is a study of blood T cell repertoires in COVID-19. At the level of the study: T cells, B-cell-depleted T cells, or PBMCs provided the cDNA or gDNA that served as material.

CDR1 is MNHNY and CDR2 is SVGAGI in the germline V gene (reference sequence). The CDR3 loop spans 14 amino acids. V lost 6 bases and J lost 8, with 16 bases in between. Per the authors' pipeline: By means of reference gene primer amplification, nucleated cell counts were estimated. Sequencing used immunoSEQ multiplex PCR; TCRdb keeps in-frame clones, though not all of them. That table furnishes V, J and clone size, whereas the DNA furnished D and trimming. The profile covers 60,000 to 85,000 clones, with about 82% appearing a single time and about a sixth taken by the ten largest. This clone was observed a few times.

This chain links TRBV6-6 with TRBJ1-4, with D possibly being TRBD1 (5 bases). This TCR was recovered from a woman aged 60 to 75 with acute or convalescent COVID-19. Sequencing was done on a sample of peripheral blood. The CDR3 loop reads CASSRDSKREKLFF. The CDR3 DNA follows: TGTGCCAGCAGCCGCGACAGCAAGAGGGAAAAACTGTTTTTT.